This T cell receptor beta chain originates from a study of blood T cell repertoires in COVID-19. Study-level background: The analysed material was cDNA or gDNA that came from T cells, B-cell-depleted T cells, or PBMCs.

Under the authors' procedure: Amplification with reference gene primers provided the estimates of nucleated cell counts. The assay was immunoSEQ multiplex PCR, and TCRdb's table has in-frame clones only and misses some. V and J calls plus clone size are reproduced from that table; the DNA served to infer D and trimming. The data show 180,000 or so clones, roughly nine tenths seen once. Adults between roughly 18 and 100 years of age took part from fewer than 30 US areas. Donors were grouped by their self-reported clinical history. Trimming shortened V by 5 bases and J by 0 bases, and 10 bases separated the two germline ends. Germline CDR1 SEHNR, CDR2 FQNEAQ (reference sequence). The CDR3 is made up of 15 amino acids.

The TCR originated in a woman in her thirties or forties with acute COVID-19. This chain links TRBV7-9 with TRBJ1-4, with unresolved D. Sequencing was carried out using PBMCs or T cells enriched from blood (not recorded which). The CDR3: CASSTRQSTNEKLFF. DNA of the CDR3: TGTGCCAGCAGCACCCGACAATCAACTAATGAAAAACTGTTTTTT.